This T cell receptor beta chain was obtained from a study of blood T cell repertoires in COVID-19. This CDR3 spans 13 amino acids. Germline CDR1 SGHAT, CDR2 FQNNGV. This clone was observed a single time. One end of the junction does not line up with germline, which may come from a read error. As originally analysed: The assay estimated nucleated cells by amplifying reference gene primers. TCRdb's copy holds only in-frame clones and misses some; the assay was immunoSEQ multiplex PCR. From that table come the V and J calls and clone size; the DNA was used to work out D and trimming. In the table there are under 250,000 clones, about 85% of which are singletons.

The chain recombines TRBV11-2 with TRBJ2-7; no clear D gene. Material for sequencing was peripheral blood. This clonotype was sampled from a woman aged 55-75 years who had recovered from COVID-19. For the CDR3, the DNA is TGTGCCGGCAGCTTGGCACCCTCCTACGAGCAGTACTTC. This sequence encodes CAGSLAPSYEQYF.